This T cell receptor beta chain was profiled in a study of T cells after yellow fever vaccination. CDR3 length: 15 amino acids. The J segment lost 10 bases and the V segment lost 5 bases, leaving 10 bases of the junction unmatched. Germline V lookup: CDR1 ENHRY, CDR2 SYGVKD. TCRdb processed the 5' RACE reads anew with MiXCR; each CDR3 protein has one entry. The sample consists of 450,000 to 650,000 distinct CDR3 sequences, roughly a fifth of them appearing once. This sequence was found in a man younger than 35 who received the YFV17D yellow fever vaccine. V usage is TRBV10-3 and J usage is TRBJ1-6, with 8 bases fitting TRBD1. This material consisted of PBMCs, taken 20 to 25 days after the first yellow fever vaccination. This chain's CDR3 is CAISKHSGGESPLHF. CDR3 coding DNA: TGTGCCATCAGTAAACATTCAGGGGGCGAATCACCCCTCCACTTT.